The 25 T cell receptor beta chains given below trace back to one sample, sequenced in a study of breast tumors, draining lymph nodes, adjacent tissues. MiXCR was run by TCRdb on the multiplex PCR reads, yielding one entry per CDR3 protein. The profile shows nearly 200,000 distinct CDR3 sequences, 31% of them singletons. Breast cancer patients provided tissue from their axillary draining lymph nodes. The source material was axillary lymph node tissue. The receptors were gathered from a female donor with breast cancer. Some clones in this sample may be carry-over from other donors' samples.

This clonotype was observed at least ten times. This rearrangement joins TRBV30 to TRBJ2-7, with 7 bases lining up with TRBD2. V lost 1 base and J lost 2; bases outside the gene matches: 8. Germline V gene lookup returns CDR1 GTSNPN and CDR2 SVGIG (reference sequence). The CDR3 sequence is 15 residues long. The CDR3 sequence: CAWSGVGGGTYEQYF. CDR3 DNA sequence: TGTGCCTGGAGTGGGGTGGGCGGGGGTACCTACGAGCAGTACTTC.

This chain connects TRBV20-1 to TRBJ2-4, with D uncertain. Germline V lookup: CDR1 DFQATT, CDR2 SNEGSKA (reference sequence). The CDR3 is 9 residues long. Trimming removed 6 bases from V and 13 bases from J, with 10 bases in between. This chain's CDR3 is CSATKLQYF. Here the CDR3 DNA reads TGCAGTGCCACAAAGCTCCAGTACTTC.

J is TRBJ2-2 and V is TRBV6-2 or TRBV6-3; TRBD2 agrees at 11 bases. V was clipped by 7 bases and J by 8 bases; unmatched bases: 9. The CDR3 runs to 15 residues. Germline loops: CDR1 MNHEY, CDR2 SVGEGT. In DNA form, the CDR3 reads TGTGCCAGCAAAAGTACTAGCGGGAGTAGGGGGGAGCTGTTTTTT. The encoded protein is CASKSTSGSRGELFF.

As concerns this clonotype: Without the conserved terminal phenylalanine or tryptophan, this CDR3 likely stems from a read error. The rearrangement uses TRBV20-1 and TRBJ2-2, with D perhaps given as TRBD1 or TRBD2 (5 bases each). CDR1 DFQATT and CDR2 SNEGSKA come from the germline V gene (reference sequence). Trimming cost V 1 base and J 4 bases, with 16 bases left between them. This CDR3 has 16 amino acids. Here the CDR3 DNA reads TGCAGTGCTAGAGGGAGAACGCAGGGACCCACCGGGGAGCTGTTTTCT. It yields the protein CSARGRTQGPTGELFS.

The chain uses TRBV7-3 and TRBJ2-5; 7 bases match TRBD1. V shed 6 bases and J 2 bases; nucleotides not matched to a gene: 3. Germline lookup yields CDR1 SGHTA and CDR2 FQGTGA. There are 13 residues in the CDR3. CDR3 bases: TGTGCCAGCAGTTGGGGACAGCAAGAGACCCAGTACTTC. It encodes CASSWGQQETQYF.

On this clonotype: The CDR3 does not close with the conserved phenylalanine or tryptophan, likely indicating a read error. This sequence joins TRBV9 and TRBJ1-1, with no clear D. The CDR3 runs to 14 residues. Per germline, CDR1 SGDLS and CDR2 YYNGEE. The V and J ends lost 0 bases and 3 bases respectively, with 9 bases between them. The CDR3: CASSVAVEDTEAFC. For the CDR3, the DNA is TGTGCCAGCAGCGTAGCGGTGGAGGACACTGAAGCTTTCTGT.

The genes are TRBV15 and TRBJ2-7; 9 nucleotides line up with TRBD2. The CDR3 runs 15 residues. Germline CDR1 and CDR2: LNHNV and YYDKDF (reference sequence). The trim removed 3 bases at V and 6 bases at J, leaving 9 bases unmatched. CDR3 in amino acids: CATSSLVSGGPEQYF. CDR3 nucleotide sequence: TGTGCCACCAGCAGCTTGGTTAGCGGGGGACCCGAGCAGTACTTC.

The chain is built from TRBV10-3 and TRBJ1-6, with no clear D. Trimming shortened V by 4 bases and J by 10 bases, and 11 bases separated the two germline ends. Germline V gene sequence: CDR1 ENHRY, CDR2 SYGVKD. This CDR3 spans 13 amino acids. Here the CDR3 reads CAISAGKGSPLHF. Written as DNA, the CDR3 is TGTGCCATCAGTGCGGGGAAGGGATCACCCCTCCACTTT.

A single count supports this clonotype. The chain combines TRBV12-3 or TRBV12-4 with TRBJ1-1; possible D gene TRBD1, 5 bases. This CDR3 has 16 residues. Trimming cost V 4 bases and J 1 base, with 16 bases left between them. The CDR3 DNA follows: TGTGCCAGCAGTTCGAAGCCCGGGACGGGGAACACTGAAGCTTTCTTT. Its protein is CASSSKPGTGNTEAFF.

In this sample, this clonotype turned up many times. V gene TRBV5-6 combines with J gene TRBJ2-7, with a possible D match to TRBD2 (6 bases). The CDR3 length is 15 residues. V was clipped by 3 bases and J by 0 bases, with 13 bases between them. Germline lookup yields CDR1 SGHDT and CDR2 YYEEEE. CDR3 sequence reads: CASSSGTPGSYEQYF. The CDR3 DNA is TGTGCCAGCAGCTCTGGGACTCCCGGCTCCTACGAGCAGTACTTC.

At least ten counts were recorded for this clonotype. The CDR3 is CASSSNPLVTGNEQFF. In DNA form, the CDR3 reads TGTGCCAGCAGCTCCAACCCCCTCGTGACAGGCAATGAGCAGTTCTTC. This chain joins TRBV7-2 and TRBJ2-1; maybe TRBD1 (6 bases). Germline V lookup: CDR1 SGHTA, CDR2 FQGNSA. This CDR3 is 16 amino acids long. V lost 4 bases, J lost 6 bases, and 19 bases lay in between. Supplemented by reference TRBV7-2 and TRBJ2-1, the full variable domain reads GAGVSQSPSNKVTEKGKDVELRCDPISGHTALYWYRQSLGQGLEFLIYFQGNSAPDKSGLPSDRFSAERTGGSVSTLTIQRTQQEDSAVYLCASSSNPLVTGNEQFFGPGTRLTVL.

This clonotype was seen repeatedly, ten times or more. This rearrangement joins TRBV5-1 to TRBJ2-2, with D tentatively TRBD2 (6 bases). V was clipped by 4 bases and J by 2 bases, with 18 bases between them. Germline-derived CDR1 and CDR2 are SGHRS and YFSETQ. This CDR3 comprises 17 residues. CDR3 sequence (DNA): TGCGCCAGCAGCGTGGGAGTAGGACTAACTAACACCGGGGAGCTGTTTTTT. This codes for CASSVGVGLTNTGELFF. Drawing the rest from reference TRBV5-1 and TRBJ2-2, the complete variable domain is KAGVTQTPRYLIKTRGQQVTLSCSPISGHRSVSWYQQTPGQGLQFLFEYFSETQRNKGNFPGRFSGRQFSNSRSEMNVSTLELGDSALYLCASSVGVGLTNTGELFFGEGSRLTVL.

This clonotype was detected many times. V is TRBV7-9 and J is TRBJ2-5, with TRBD1 matching 7 bases. With 5 bases clipped from V and 5 bases from J, the junction kept 8 bases outside the gene matches. This CDR3 is 14 amino acids long. Germline CDR1 is SEHNR and CDR2 is FQNEAQ (reference sequence). The CDR3 sequence: CASSPTGLGETQYF. The CDR3 DNA is TGTGCCAGCAGCCCGACAGGGTTGGGCGAGACCCAGTACTTC.

This chain links TRBV11-2 with TRBJ1-6, with D possibly matching TRBD1 (5 bases). The CDR3 is 15 residues long. From germline, CDR1 is SGHAT and CDR2 FQNNGV. The V end was cut by 1 base, the J end by 5 bases, with 9 bases between. The CDR3 bases are TGTGCCAGCAGCTTAGTTGGGGCGGATAATTCACCCCTCCACTTT. It yields the protein CASSLVGADNSPLHF. The full variable domain, with the rest looked up from reference TRBV11-2 and TRBJ1-6, is EAGVAQSPRYKIIEKRQSVAFWCNPISGHATLYWYQQILGQGPKLLIQFQNNGVVDDSQLPKDRFSAERLKGVDSTLKIQPAKLEDSAVYLCASSLVGADNSPLHFGNGTRLTVT.

This chain links TRBV12-3 or TRBV12-4 with TRBJ2-5; 9 nucleotides agree with TRBD1. The CDR3 loop spans 15 amino acids. V was pared by 5 bases and J by 4 bases, with 8 bases of the junction left unmatched. CDR3 coding DNA: TGTGCCAGCAGTGACATCGACAGGGGGACAGAGACCCAGTACTTC. Translating gives CASSDIDRGTETQYF.

A remark on this clonotype: A much larger clone differs from this one at a single base, so this may be a read error. No conserved phenylalanine or tryptophan ends this CDR3, so it is likely a read error. The chain couples TRBV7-2 to TRBJ2-4, with 8 bases identical to TRBD1. The CDR3 runs to 14 residues. V lost 2 bases to trimming and J lost 4 bases; unmatched junction nucleotides: 1. CDR1 is SGHTA, CDR2 FQGNSA, per germline. The CDR3 coding sequence is TGTGCCAGCAGCTTACAGGGGGCTAAAAACATTCAGTACCTC. This gives the protein CASSLQGAKNIQYL.

Many counts were recorded for this clonotype. The rearrangement uses TRBV18 and TRBJ2-5; 8 positions agree with TRBD1. The V segment lost 3 bases and the J segment 5 bases; nucleotides outside the gene matches: 5. Germline V gene lookup returns CDR1 KGHSH and CDR2 LQKENI. CDR3 length equals 14 residues. The CDR3 sequence is CASSPSGGRETQYF. In nucleotides, the CDR3 is TGTGCCAGCTCACCGTCAGGGGGCCGGGAGACCCAGTACTTC. Full variable domain (remainder filled in from reference TRBV18 and TRBJ2-5): NAGVMQNPRHLVRRRGQEARLRCSPMKGHSHVYWYRQLPEEGLKFMVYLQKENIIDESGMPKERFSAEFPKEGPSILRIQQVVRGDSAAYFCASSPSGGRETQYFGPGTRLLVL.

This clonotype was recorded at least ten times. The rearrangement joins TRBV7-9 to TRBJ2-7; TRBD2 is a possible D gene (5 bases). The CDR3 covers 14 residues. Germline CDR1 reads SEHNR; CDR2 reads FQNEAQ (reference sequence). V lost 5 bases and J 1 base, leaving 12 bases between the germline ends. CDR3 DNA: TGTGCCAGCAGCCCCGAGACTACATCCTACGAGCAGTACTTC. It specifies CASSPETTSYEQYF.

Many counts were recorded for this clonotype. The rearrangement uses TRBV2 and TRBJ2-1; 7 bases are shared with TRBD1. CDR3 length: 14 amino acids. Per germline, CDR1 SNHLY and CDR2 FYNNEI. Trimming took 4 bases from V and 8 from J; bases not matched to a gene: 8. DNA for the CDR3: TGTGCCAGCAGTGCCAGGGGGACGAGCGATGAGCAGTTCTTC. Translating gives CASSARGTSDEQFF. The whole variable domain, remainder taken from reference TRBV2 and TRBJ2-1, is EPEVTQTPSHQVTQMGQEVILRCVPISNHLYFYWYRQILGQKVEFLVSFYNNEISEKSEIFDDQFSVERPDGSNFTLKIRSTKLEDSAMYFCASSARGTSDEQFFGPGTRLTVL.

This clonotype has ten or more counts. The V call is TRBV3-1, the J call TRBJ2-7, with 10 bases identical to TRBD2. Germline-derived CDR1 and CDR2 are LGHDT and YNNKEL (reference sequence). V trimming: 3 bases; J trimming: 1 base; junction bases outside the gene matches: 0. The CDR3 extends over 14 amino acids. The CDR3 loop is CASSQGLASYEQYF. The CDR3 coding sequence is TGTGCCAGCAGCCAGGGACTAGCGTCCTACGAGCAGTACTTC.

The rearrangement links TRBV29-1 to TRBJ1-5; a possible D gene is TRBD1 (5 bases). Germline assignment: CDR1 SQVTM and CDR2 ANQGSEA. The CDR3 consists of 13 residues. V lost 4 bases and J lost 6, with 13 bases in between. The CDR3 loop is CSVGGDDSQPQHF. CDR3 sequence (DNA): TGCAGCGTTGGAGGGGACGACAGTCAGCCCCAGCATTTT.

This clonotype was detected many times. The chain uses TRBV19 and TRBJ2-2, with 7 bases lining up with TRBD2. Trimming took 0 bases from V and 3 from J; bases not matched to a gene: 4. The CDR3 contains 16 residues. From germline, CDR1 is LNHDA and CDR2 SQIVND (reference sequence). The CDR3 sequence: CASSIEGGGHTGELFF. The DNA for the CDR3 is TGTGCCAGTAGTATAGAGGGGGGGGGACACACCGGGGAGCTGTTTTTT.

The chain links TRBV15 to TRBJ2-7, with 7 positions matching TRBD1. The ends lost 3 bases at V and 0 bases at J; junction bases unmatched: 11. This CDR3 has 17 residues. Germline V gene sequence: CDR1 LNHNV, CDR2 YYDKDF (reference sequence). The CDR3 DNA sequence: TGTGCCACCAGCAGCTTGGGGCACCGGGACAGCTCCTACGAGCAGTACTTC. It codes for CATSSLGHRDSSYEQYF.

The V and J genes are TRBV2 and TRBJ1-1; D not certain. Germline CDR1 reads SNHLY; CDR2 reads FYNNEI. Trimming removed 5 bases at V and 0 bases at J, with 10 bases between. This CDR3 is 14 amino acids long. The CDR3 spells CASSTRTMNTEAFF. In DNA form, the CDR3 reads TGTGCCAGCAGTACGAGGACCATGAACACTGAAGCTTTCTTT.

The chain employs TRBV6-1 and TRBJ2-4; 7 bases agree with TRBD2. CDR1 MNHNS and CDR2 SASEGT come from the germline V gene. V shed 4 bases, J shed 9 bases, and the junction held 12 bases outside the gene matches. This CDR3 has 15 residues. CDR3 nucleotides: TGTGCCAGCAGTGGACGGACGGGAGGAAAAGTCATTCAGTACTTC. This codes for CASSGRTGGKVIQYF.